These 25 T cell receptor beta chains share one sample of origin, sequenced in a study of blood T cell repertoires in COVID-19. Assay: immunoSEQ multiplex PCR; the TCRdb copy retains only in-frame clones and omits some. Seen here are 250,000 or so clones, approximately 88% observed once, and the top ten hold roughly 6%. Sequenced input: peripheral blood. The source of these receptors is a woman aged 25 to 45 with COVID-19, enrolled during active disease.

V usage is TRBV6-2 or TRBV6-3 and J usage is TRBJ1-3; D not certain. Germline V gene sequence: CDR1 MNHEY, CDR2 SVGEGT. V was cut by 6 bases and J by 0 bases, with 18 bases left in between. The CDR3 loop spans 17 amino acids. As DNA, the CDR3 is TGTGCCAGCAGCTTCGCCTATGCGGAGAACTCTGGAAACACCATATATTTT. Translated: CASSFAYAENSGNTIYF.

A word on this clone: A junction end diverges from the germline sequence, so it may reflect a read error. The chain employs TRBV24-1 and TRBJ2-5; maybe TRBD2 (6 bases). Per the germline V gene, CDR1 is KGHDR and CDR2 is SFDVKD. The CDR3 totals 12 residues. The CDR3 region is CATSDSWGTPNF. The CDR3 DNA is TGTGCCACCAGTGATTCATGGGGGACTCCTAACTTC.

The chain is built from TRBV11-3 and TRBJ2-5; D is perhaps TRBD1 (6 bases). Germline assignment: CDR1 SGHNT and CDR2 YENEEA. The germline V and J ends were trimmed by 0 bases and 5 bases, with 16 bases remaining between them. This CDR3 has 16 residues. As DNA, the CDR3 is TGTGCCAGCAGCTTAGAAGACTGGGGGCAGGGCGAGACCCAGTACTTC. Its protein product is CASSLEDWGQGETQYF. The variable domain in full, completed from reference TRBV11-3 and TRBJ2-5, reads EAGVVQSPRYKIIEKKQPVAFWCNPISGHNTLYWYLQNLGQGPELLIRYENEEAVDDSQLPKDRFSAERLKGVDSTLKIQPAELGDSAVYLCASSLEDWGQGETQYFGPGTRLLVL.

In nucleotides, the CDR3 is TGTGCCAGCAGCCAATCTAGCGGGGGGGAGACCCAGTACTTC. It is translated as CASSQSSGGETQYF. V is TRBV11-2 and J is TRBJ2-5; 11 nucleotides match TRBD2. V gave up 5 bases and J gave up 5 bases; unmatched junction bases: 4. The length of the CDR3 is 14 residues. The germline gives CDR1 SGHAT, CDR2 FQNNGV.

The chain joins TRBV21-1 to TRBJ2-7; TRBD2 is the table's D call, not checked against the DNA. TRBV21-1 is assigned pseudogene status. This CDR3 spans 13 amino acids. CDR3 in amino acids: CASSNEGLYEQYV. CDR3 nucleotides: TGTGCCAGCAGCAACGAGGGCCTCTACGAGCAGTACGTC.

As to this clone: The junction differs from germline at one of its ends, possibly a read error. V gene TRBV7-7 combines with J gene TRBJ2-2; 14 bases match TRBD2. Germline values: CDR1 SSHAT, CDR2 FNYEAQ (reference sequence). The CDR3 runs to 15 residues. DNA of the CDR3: TGTGCTAGCAGCCTGGGACTAGCGGGGGACGGGGAGCTGTTTTTT. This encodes CASSLGLAGDGELFF.

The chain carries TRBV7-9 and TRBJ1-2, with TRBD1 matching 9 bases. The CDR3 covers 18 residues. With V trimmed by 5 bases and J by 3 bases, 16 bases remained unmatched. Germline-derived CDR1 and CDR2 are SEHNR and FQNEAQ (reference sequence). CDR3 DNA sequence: TGTGCCAGCAGCCCTCGTCCCTGGGACAGGGCCTCTGACTATGGCTACACCTTC. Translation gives CASSPRPWDRASDYGYTF.

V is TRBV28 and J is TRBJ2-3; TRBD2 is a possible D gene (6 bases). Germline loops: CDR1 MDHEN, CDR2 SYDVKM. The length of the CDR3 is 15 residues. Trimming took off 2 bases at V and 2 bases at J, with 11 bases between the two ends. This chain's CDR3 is CASSLRRGLTDTQYF. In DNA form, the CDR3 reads TGTGCCAGCAGTTTACGGCGGGGCCTCACAGATACGCAGTATTTT.

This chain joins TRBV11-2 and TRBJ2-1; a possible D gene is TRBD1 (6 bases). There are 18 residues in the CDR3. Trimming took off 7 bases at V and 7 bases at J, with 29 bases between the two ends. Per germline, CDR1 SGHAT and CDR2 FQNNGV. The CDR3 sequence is CASTTPKVLTGLGNEQFF. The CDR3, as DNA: TGTGCCAGCACGACACCCAAGGTTCTTACAGGGCTTGGAAATGAGCAGTTCTTC. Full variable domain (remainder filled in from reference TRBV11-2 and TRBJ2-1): EAGVAQSPRYKIIEKRQSVAFWCNPISGHATLYWYQQILGQGPKLLIQFQNNGVVDDSQLPKDRFSAERLKGVDSTLKIQPAKLEDSAVYLCASTTPKVLTGLGNEQFFGPGTRLTVL.

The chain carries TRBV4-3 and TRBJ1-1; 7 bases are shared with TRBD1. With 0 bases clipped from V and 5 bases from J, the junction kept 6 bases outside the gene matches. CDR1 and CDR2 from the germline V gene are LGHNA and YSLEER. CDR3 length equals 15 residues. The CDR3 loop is CASSQEEGALTEAFF. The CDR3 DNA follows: TGCGCCAGCAGCCAAGAAGAGGGGGCTCTAACTGAAGCTTTCTTT.

CDR3 sequence: CASSLTAGGSTDTQYF. CDR3 in DNA: TGTGCCAGCAGCTTAACTGCGGGAGGGAGCACAGATACGCAGTATTTT. The V and J genes are TRBV13 and TRBJ2-3, with TRBD2 identical over 9 bases. The CDR3 runs 16 residues. After removal of 2 bases from V and 0 bases from J, the junction contained 3 bases not matched to a gene. The V gene's germline CDR1 is PRHDT and CDR2 FYEKMQ (reference sequence). The whole variable domain, remainder taken from reference TRBV13 and TRBJ2-3, is AAGVIQSPRHLIKEKRETATLKCYPIPRHDTVYWYQQGPGQDPQFLISFYEKMQSDKGSIPDRFSAQQFSDYHSELNMSSLELGDSALYFCASSLTAGGSTDTQYFGPGTRLTVL.

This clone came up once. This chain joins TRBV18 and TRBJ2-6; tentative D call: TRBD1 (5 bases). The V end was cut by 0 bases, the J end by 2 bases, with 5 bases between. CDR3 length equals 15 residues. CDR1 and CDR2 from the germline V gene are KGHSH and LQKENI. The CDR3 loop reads CASSPPRAGANVLTF. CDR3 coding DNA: TGTGCCAGCTCACCACCCAGGGCTGGGGCCAACGTCCTGACTTTC.

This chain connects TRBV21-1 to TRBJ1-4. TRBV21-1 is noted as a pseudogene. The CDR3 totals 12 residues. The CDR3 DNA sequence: TGTGCCAGCAGCATCGGTAGTGAAAAACTGTTTTTT. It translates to CASSIGSEKLFF.

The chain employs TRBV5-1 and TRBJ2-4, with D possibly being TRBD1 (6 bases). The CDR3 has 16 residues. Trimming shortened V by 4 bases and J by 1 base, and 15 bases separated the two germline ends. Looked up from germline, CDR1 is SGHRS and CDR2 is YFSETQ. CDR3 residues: CASSTGPGVAKNIQYF. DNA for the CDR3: TGCGCCAGCAGCACTGGACCAGGGGTCGCCAAAAACATTCAGTACTTC.

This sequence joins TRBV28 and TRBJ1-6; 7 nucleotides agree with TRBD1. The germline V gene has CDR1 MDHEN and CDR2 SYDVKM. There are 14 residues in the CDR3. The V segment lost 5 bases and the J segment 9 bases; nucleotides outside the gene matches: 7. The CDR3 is CASSLTGSGSPLHF. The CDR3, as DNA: TGTGCCAGCAGTCTGACAGGGAGCGGTTCACCCCTCCACTTT. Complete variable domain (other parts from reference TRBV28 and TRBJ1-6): DVKVTQSSRYLVKRTGEKVFLECVQDMDHENMFWYRQDPGLGLRLIYFSYDVKMKEKGDIPEGYSVSREKKERFSLILESASTNQTSMYLCASSLTGSGSPLHFGNGTRLTVT.

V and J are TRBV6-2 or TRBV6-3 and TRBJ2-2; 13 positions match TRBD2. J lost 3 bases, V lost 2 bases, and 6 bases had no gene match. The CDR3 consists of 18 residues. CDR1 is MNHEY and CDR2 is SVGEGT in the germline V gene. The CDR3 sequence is CASSYNGLAGEYTGELFF. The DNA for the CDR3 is TGTGCCAGCAGTTACAACGGACTAGCGGGGGAGTACACCGGGGAGCTGTTTTTT.

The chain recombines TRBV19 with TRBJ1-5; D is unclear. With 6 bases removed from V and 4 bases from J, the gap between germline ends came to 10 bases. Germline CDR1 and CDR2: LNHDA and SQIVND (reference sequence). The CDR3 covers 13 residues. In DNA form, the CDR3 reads TGTGCCAGTAGGATCCCAGTGAATCAGCCCCAGCATTTT. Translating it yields CASRIPVNQPQHF.

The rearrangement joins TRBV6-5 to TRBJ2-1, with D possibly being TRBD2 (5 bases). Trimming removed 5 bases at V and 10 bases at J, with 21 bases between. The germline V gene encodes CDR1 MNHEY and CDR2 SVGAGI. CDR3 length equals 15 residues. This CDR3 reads CASSKQTYTGSEQFF. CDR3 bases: TGTGCCAGCAGTAAACAGACGTACACGGGATCCGAGCAGTTCTTC.

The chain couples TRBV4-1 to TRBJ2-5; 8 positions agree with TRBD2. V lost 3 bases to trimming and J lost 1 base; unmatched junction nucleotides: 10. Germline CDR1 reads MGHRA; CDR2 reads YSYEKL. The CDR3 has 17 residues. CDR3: CASSHPGGGSGQETQYF. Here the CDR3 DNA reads TGCGCCAGCAGCCACCCCGGGGGGGGTTCTGGCCAAGAGACCCAGTACTTC.

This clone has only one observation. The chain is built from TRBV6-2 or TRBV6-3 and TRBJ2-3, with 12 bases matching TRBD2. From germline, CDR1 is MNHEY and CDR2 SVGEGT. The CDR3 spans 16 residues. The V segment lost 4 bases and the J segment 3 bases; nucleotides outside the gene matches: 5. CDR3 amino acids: CASSFFGLAGTDTQYF. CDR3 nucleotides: TGTGCCAGCAGTTTTTTCGGACTAGCGGGGACAGATACGCAGTATTTT.

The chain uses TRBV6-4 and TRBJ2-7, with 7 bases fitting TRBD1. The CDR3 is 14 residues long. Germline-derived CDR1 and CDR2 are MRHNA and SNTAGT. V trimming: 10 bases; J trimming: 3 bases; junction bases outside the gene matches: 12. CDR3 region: CANTIQGQHYEQYV. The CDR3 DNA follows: TGTGCCAATACGATTCAGGGACAGCACTACGAGCAGTACGTC.

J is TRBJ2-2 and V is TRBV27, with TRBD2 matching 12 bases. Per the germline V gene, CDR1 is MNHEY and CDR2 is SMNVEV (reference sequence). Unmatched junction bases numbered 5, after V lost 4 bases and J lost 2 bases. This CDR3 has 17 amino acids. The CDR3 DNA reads TGTGCCAGCAGTTCCCCCGGACTAGCGGGAAACACCGGGGAGCTGTTTTTT. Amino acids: CASSSPGLAGNTGELFF.

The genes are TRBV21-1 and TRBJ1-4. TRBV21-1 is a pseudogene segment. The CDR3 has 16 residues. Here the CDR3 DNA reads TGTGCCAGCAGCCCCCGTTGTCCCGCAACTAATGAAAAACTGTTTTTT. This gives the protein CASSPRCPATNEKLFF.

The CDR3 region is CASSYNLQDRGLKETNEKLFF. In nucleotides, the CDR3 is TGTGCCAGCAGTTACAACCTACAGGACAGGGGGCTGAAGGAAACTAATGAAAAACTGTTTTTT. The chain combines TRBV6-2 or TRBV6-3 with TRBJ1-4; 11 nucleotides match TRBD1. The germline V gene has CDR1 MNHEY and CDR2 SVGEGT. Trimming at V came to 2 bases and at J to 1 base, leaving 15 bases not matched to a gene. CDR3 length: 21 amino acids.

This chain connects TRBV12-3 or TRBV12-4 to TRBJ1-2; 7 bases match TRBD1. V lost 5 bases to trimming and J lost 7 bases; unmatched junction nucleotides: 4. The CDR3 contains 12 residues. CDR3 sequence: CASSPQGLGYTF. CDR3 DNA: TGTGCCAGCAGTCCACAGGGGCTTGGCTACACCTTC.